This is a list of T cell receptor beta chains from one sample in a study of T cell responses to AZD1222 COVID-19 vaccine. The data were produced by immunoSEQ multiplex PCR, yet TCRdb's version contains in-frame clones alone and is incomplete. The sample has fewer than 150,000 clones, 70% to 90% seen once. The material was peripheral blood, obtained 28 days after the second AZD1222 dose. The receptors derive from an adult who received the AZD1222 COVID-19 vaccine. Each CDR3 is given with its conserved first and last residue. The order of the fields is clone size, V gene, J gene, D gene, CDR3 DNA, CDR3 protein. The D gene is left open where the match is weak. Size is omitted from some rows. Given values are once, few, many or a class for expanded clones.

clone_size: NA
v_call: TRBV6-5
j_call: TRBJ2-7
d_call: NA
cdr3_nt: TGTGCCAGCAGTTACAGGAGCTCCTACGAGCAGTACTTC
cdr3_aa: CASSYRSSYEQYF

clone_size: once
v_call: TRBV10-2
j_call: TRBJ1-2
d_call: NA
cdr3_nt: TGCGCCAGCACCCCCGGGGGAGGTTATGGCTACACCTTC
cdr3_aa: CASTPGGGYGYTF

clone_size: NA
v_call: TRBV10-3
j_call: TRBJ2-5
d_call: TRBD2
cdr3_nt: TGTGCCATCAGTGACGCGACTAGCGGGGGGTCAGCGACCCAGTACTTC
cdr3_aa: CAISDATSGGSATQYF

clone_size: NA
v_call: TRBV7-9
j_call: TRBJ1-4
d_call: TRBD1
cdr3_nt: TGTGCCAGCAGCCCCCCACCCAGAGACAGGGTTGGCTTAGGCGAAAAACTGTTTTTT
cdr3_aa: CASSPPPRDRVGLGEKLFF

clone_size: few
v_call: TRBV7-9
j_call: TRBJ2-1
d_call: TRBD2
cdr3_nt: TGTGCCAGCAGCACCCCTAGCGGGGGCGCTACTTCGGAGTTCTTC
cdr3_aa: CASSTPSGGATSEFF

clone_size: once
v_call: TRBV7-9
j_call: TRBJ2-3
d_call: NA
cdr3_nt: TGTGCCAGCAGCTTAGGGGAGACTAGGAACCAACGTAGCACAGATACGCAGTATTTT
cdr3_aa: CASSLGETRNQRSTDTQYF

clone_size: NA
v_call: TRBV9
j_call: TRBJ1-1
d_call: NA
cdr3_nt: TGTGCCAGCAGCGTACTTGGACTAAACACTGAAGCTTTCTTT
cdr3_aa: CASSVLGLNTEAFF

clone_size: NA
v_call: TRBV6-5
j_call: TRBJ1-1
d_call: NA
cdr3_nt: TGTGCCAGCAGGGCTCATACTTCAACCACTGAAGCTTTCTTT
cdr3_aa: CASRAHTSTTEAFF

clone_size: NA
v_call: TRBV9
j_call: TRBJ2-1
d_call: NA
cdr3_nt: TGTGCCAGCAGCGTAGGGCTTGGCAGAATCGTTAGCTCCTACAATGAGCAGTTCTTC
cdr3_aa: CASSVGLGRIVSSYNEQFF

clone_size: NA
v_call: TRBV18
j_call: TRBJ1-6
d_call: TRBD1
cdr3_nt: TGTGCCAGCTCACAGGACAGGGGGCTCTCACCCCTCCACTTT
cdr3_aa: CASSQDRGLSPLHF

clone_size: NA
v_call: TRBV30
j_call: TRBJ2-1
d_call: NA
cdr3_nt: TGTGCCTGGAGTCCTAGCCGGGGGCAGTTCTTC
cdr3_aa: CAWSPSRGQFF

clone_size: NA
v_call: TRBV12-3/TRBV12-4
j_call: TRBJ2-2
d_call: NA
cdr3_nt: TGTGCCTGGCGCGGGGCGAGGACCGGGGAGCTGTTTTTT
cdr3_aa: CAWRGARTGELFF

clone_size: NA
v_call: TRBV9
j_call: TRBJ1-3
d_call: NA
cdr3_nt: TGTGCCAGCAGCGCCCCTCCCCCTGGAAACACCATATATTTT
cdr3_aa: CASSAPPPGNTIYF

clone_size: NA
v_call: TRBV3-1/TRBV3-2
j_call: TRBJ2-1
d_call: TRBD1
cdr3_nt: TGTGCCAGCAGCCAAGAAAGGACAGGGGACAATGAGCAGTTCTTC
cdr3_aa: CASSQERTGDNEQFF

clone_size: NA
v_call: TRBV9
j_call: TRBJ2-7
d_call: NA
cdr3_nt: TGTGCCAGCAGCCGCGGTACCTACGAGCAGTACTTC
cdr3_aa: CASSRGTYEQYF

clone_size: NA
v_call: TRBV18
j_call: TRBJ1-4
d_call: TRBD1
cdr3_nt: TGTGCCAGCTCACCCCGGGACAGCCTGGGGGAAAAACTGTTTTTT
cdr3_aa: CASSPRDSLGEKLFF

clone_size: NA
v_call: TRBV9
j_call: TRBJ1-2
d_call: NA
cdr3_nt: TGTGCCAGCAGCGTAGAGTGGGAAGGTGGCTACACCTTC
cdr3_aa: CASSVEWEGGYTF

clone_size: NA
v_call: TRBV27
j_call: TRBJ1-2
d_call: NA
cdr3_nt: TGTGCCAGCAGTCCCCTGGGGAAAGGCTACACCTTC
cdr3_aa: CASSPLGKGYTF

clone_size: NA
v_call: TRBV12-5
j_call: TRBJ2-3
d_call: TRBD2
cdr3_nt: TGTGCTAGTGGTTCGGGGGGTACGCAGTATTTT
cdr3_aa: CASGSGGTQYF

clone_size: NA
v_call: TRBV28
j_call: TRBJ1-1
d_call: NA
cdr3_nt: TGTGCCAGCAGTGAAATTTCGGTGGACACTGAAGCTTTCTTT
cdr3_aa: CASSEISVDTEAFF

clone_size: NA
v_call: TRBV12-3/TRBV12-4
j_call: TRBJ2-7
d_call: TRBD1
cdr3_nt: TGTGCCAGCAGCCGGGACAGCAGGTACGAGCAGTACTTC
cdr3_aa: CASSRDSRYEQYF

clone_size: NA
v_call: TRBV5-1
j_call: TRBJ2-5
d_call: TRBD2
cdr3_nt: TGCGCCAGCAGCGGCACCCCCGGAGCGGGAGTGGTCCTCCAAGAGACCCAGTACTTC
cdr3_aa: CASSGTPGAGVVLQETQYF

clone_size: once
v_call: TRBV28
j_call: TRBJ2-5
d_call: NA
cdr3_nt: TGTGCCAGCAGAAGGGACGGGGGACTAGAGACCCAGTACTTC
cdr3_aa: CASRRDGGLETQYF

clone_size: NA
v_call: TRBV30
j_call: TRBJ1-1
d_call: NA
cdr3_nt: TGTGCCTGGAGTGTACTTCGGGGGGGGGACACTGAAGCTTTCTTT
cdr3_aa: CAWSVLRGGDTEAFF

clone_size: NA
v_call: TRBV24-1
j_call: TRBJ1-1
d_call: NA
cdr3_nt: TGTGCCACCAGTGGACTTCCTCTGAACACTGAAGCTTTCTTT
cdr3_aa: CATSGLPLNTEAFF

clone_size: NA
v_call: TRBV19
j_call: TRBJ2-2
d_call: TRBD2
cdr3_nt: TGTGCCAGTAGTCGGAGGCTAGCGGGAGGAGGGGCCGGGGAGCTGTTTTTT
cdr3_aa: CASSRRLAGGGAGELFF

clone_size: NA
v_call: TRBV14
j_call: TRBJ1-3
d_call: NA
cdr3_nt: TGTGCCAGCAGCCAAGATCCTTCCGGAAACACCATATATTTT
cdr3_aa: CASSQDPSGNTIYF

clone_size: NA
v_call: TRBV7-2
j_call: TRBJ1-1
d_call: TRBD1
cdr3_nt: TGTGCCAGCAGCCCCGGCCGGACAGGGGGCACTGAAGCTTTCTTT
cdr3_aa: CASSPGRTGGTEAFF

clone_size: once
v_call: TRBV7-3
j_call: TRBJ1-3
d_call: NA
cdr3_nt: TGTGCCAGCAGCCCCGAAGGCTCTGGAAACACCATATATTTT
cdr3_aa: CASSPEGSGNTIYF

clone_size: NA
v_call: TRBV7-3
j_call: TRBJ1-5
d_call: NA
cdr3_nt: TGTGCCAGCAGCTTAGATCCCAATCAGCCCCAGCATTTT
cdr3_aa: CASSLDPNQPQHF

clone_size: NA
v_call: TRBV27
j_call: TRBJ2-7
d_call: NA
cdr3_nt: TGTGCCAGCAGTTCTAGACTAGGCCGTACCTACGAGCAGTACTTC
cdr3_aa: CASSSRLGRTYEQYF

clone_size: NA
v_call: TRBV2
j_call: TRBJ2-1
d_call: NA
cdr3_nt: TGTGCCAGCCCGGGACCACTCTCCTACAATGAGCAGTTCTTC
cdr3_aa: CASPGPLSYNEQFF